This T cell receptor (beta chain) was captured by sequencing in a study of beta chain features in type 1 diabetes. CDR3 length: 13 amino acids. CDR1 is SGHVS and CDR2 is FQNEAQ in the germline V gene. J was trimmed by 1 base and V by 7 bases; bases with no gene match: 1. In its sample, this clone was seen a few times. The antigen remains undetermined. All of the isolated RNA was reverse transcribed, so expressed TCRB transcripts were sequenced. Profiling relied on immunoSEQ multiplex PCR, and the TCRdb table lists in-frame clones only, not all of them. The profile shows hundreds of thousands of clones, 10% to 15% of them singletons. Study-level findings and limits: Researchers caution that PCR might favor shorter templates, equally among patients and controls. Patients' naive, central memory and regulatory TCRB repertoires appeared more alike than those of healthy donors. Across all four CD4+ subsets, people with type 1 diabetes showed modestly shorter TCRB CDR3s.

Sequencing was done on a sample of naive CD4+ T cells from blood. The receptor comes from a man younger than 35 with type 1 diabetes. This chain connects TRBV7-8 to TRBJ2-3; 8 positions match TRBD1. The CDR3 nucleotides read TGTGCCAGCACAGGGGGCCGCACAGATACGCAGTATTTT. Its protein product is CASTGGRTDTQYF.